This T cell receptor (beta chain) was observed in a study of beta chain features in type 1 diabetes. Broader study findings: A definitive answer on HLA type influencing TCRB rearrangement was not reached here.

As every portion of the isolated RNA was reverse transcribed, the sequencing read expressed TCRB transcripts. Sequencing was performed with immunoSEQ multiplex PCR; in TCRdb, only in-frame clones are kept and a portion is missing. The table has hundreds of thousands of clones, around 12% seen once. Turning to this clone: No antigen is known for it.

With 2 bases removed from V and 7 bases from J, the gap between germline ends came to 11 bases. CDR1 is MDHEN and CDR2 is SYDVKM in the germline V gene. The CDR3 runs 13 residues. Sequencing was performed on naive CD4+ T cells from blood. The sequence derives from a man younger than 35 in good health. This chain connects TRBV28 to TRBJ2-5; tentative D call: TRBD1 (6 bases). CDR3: CASSLSEGGTQYF. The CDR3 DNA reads TGTGCCAGCAGTTTAAGCGAAGGGGGGACCCAGTACTTC.